The 5 T cell receptor beta chains below were found in one sample sequenced in a study of blood T cells in healthy people across ages. Sample-barcoded 5' priming and a J-beta primer mix drove a second PCR of about 6 to 12 cycles. MiXCR was run by TCRdb on the 5' RACE reads, yielding one entry per CDR3 protein. The sample has roughly 1.5 million distinct CDR3 sequences; around 40% are singletons. Specimen: blood. The receptors were sampled from a young woman in good health.

This clonotype turned up a few times. The chain uses TRBV20-1 and TRBJ2-7; 8 bases agree with TRBD1. The ends lost 0 bases at V and 3 bases at J; junction bases unmatched: 7. In germline, CDR1 is DFQATT, CDR2 SNEGSKA (reference sequence). This CDR3 spans 15 amino acids. Here the CDR3 reads CSARDPRTGLYEQYF. The CDR3 DNA follows: TGCAGTGCTAGAGATCCTAGGACAGGGCTCTACGAGCAGTACTTC.

This chain uses TRBV12-3 or TRBV12-4 with TRBJ2-2; a possible D gene is TRBD2 (5 bases). V was pared by 7 bases and J by 7 bases, with 22 bases between. This CDR3 is 16 amino acids long. The CDR3 DNA follows: TGTGCCAGCAATTCCGGAGGAGCCGTTTTTAACGGGGAGCTGTTTTTT. It yields the protein CASNSGGAVFNGELFF.

In its sample, this clonotype was seen a few times. The rearrangement uses TRBV20-1 and TRBJ1-6; D remains ambiguous. The CDR3 contains 12 residues. Trimming took off 6 bases at V and 6 bases at J, with 9 bases between the two ends. Germline-derived CDR1 and CDR2 are DFQATT and SNEGSKA (reference sequence). CDR3 coding DNA: TGCAGTGCAACTGGTTTTAATTCACCCCTCCACTTT. Its translation is CSATGFNSPLHF.

This clonotype has only a few counts. The V and J genes are TRBV4-1 and TRBJ2-7; no definite D call. In germline, CDR1 is MGHRA, CDR2 YSYEKL. This CDR3 spans 14 amino acids. V gave up 5 bases and J gave up 4 bases, with 15 bases separating them. DNA of the CDR3: TGCGCCAGCAGCGTCTCTAGGGTGGTGTACGAGCAGTACTTC. It specifies CASSVSRVVYEQYF.

This chain connects TRBV20-1 to TRBJ1-1; 11 bases are a match to TRBD1. This CDR3 has 14 amino acids. Germline V lookup: CDR1 DFQATT, CDR2 SNEGSKA (reference sequence). The V gene end was trimmed by 5 bases and the J gene end by 1 base; junction bases not matched to a gene: 3. CDR3 amino acids: CSAGQGAQNTEAFF. CDR3 nucleotide sequence: TGCAGTGCTGGACAGGGGGCTCAGAACACTGAAGCTTTCTTT.